The next 13 T cell receptor beta chains were all read from a single sample in a study of T cell responses to AZD1222 COVID-19 vaccine. Clones were sequenced by immunoSEQ multiplex PCR, and TCRdb holds only the in-frame ones, with some missing. The data contain 90,000 to 150,000 clones, approximately 90% of them singletons. The sequencing here drew on peripheral blood, taken on day 0 of AZD1222 vaccination. The receptors were sampled from an adult in good health.

The chain has TRBV29-1 and TRBJ1-1; no firm D call. CDR3 length: 12 amino acids. V was clipped by 3 bases and J by 0 bases, with 5 bases between them. CDR1 and CDR2 (germline): SQVTM, ANQGSEA. DNA of the CDR3: TGCAGCGTTGAGGGGATGAACACTGAAGCTTTCTTT. It yields the protein CSVEGMNTEAFF.

The chain has TRBV5-6 and TRBJ1-3; tentative D call: TRBD1 (5 bases). The CDR3 runs to 14 residues. The V end was cut by 0 bases, the J end by 5 bases, with 9 bases between. Germline-derived CDR1 and CDR2 are SGHDT and YYEEEE. The CDR3 protein is CASSLGQLRNTIYF. The CDR3 nucleotides are TGTGCCAGCAGCTTGGGACAGTTGAGAAACACCATATATTTT.

V is TRBV9 and J is TRBJ1-2, with TRBD1 matching over 12 bases. The CDR3 consists of 22 residues. The V and J ends lost 4 bases and 7 bases, in that order; junction bases with no gene match: 29. Germline V lookup: CDR1 SGDLS, CDR2 YYNGEE. The chain's CDR3 is CASSPHRLYARDRGPSSRGYTF. The CDR3 DNA reads TGTGCCAGCAGCCCCCACCGCCTTTATGCTCGGGACAGGGGGCCTTCTAGCCGTGGCTACACCTTC.

The chain is built from TRBV5-1 and TRBJ2-7, with 8 nucleotides matching TRBD1. CDR3 size: 14 residues. Germline CDR1 SGHRS, CDR2 YFSETQ. Germline trimming cut 7 bases from V and 7 bases from J; bases unmatched to any gene: 13. The CDR3 nucleotides read TGCGCCAGCGCGTTGGACAGGGATTTGGGTGAGCAGTACTTC. Protein sequence: CASALDRDLGEQYF.

This chain uses TRBV7-9 with TRBJ1-4; D not certain. Trimming cost V 2 bases and J 3 bases, with 7 bases left between them. Germline CDR1 reads SEHNR; CDR2 reads FQNEAQ (reference sequence). CDR3 length: 14 residues. CDR3 region: CASSLMSANEKLFF. The CDR3 region has the DNA TGTGCCAGCAGCTTAATGTCAGCTAATGAAAAACTGTTTTTT.

This chain links TRBV23-1 with TRBJ2-5; 7 nucleotides align to TRBD2. TRBV23-1 is known as an ORF, though its function is uncertain. The length of the CDR3 is 19 residues. The J segment lost 2 bases and the V segment lost 2 bases, leaving 17 bases of the junction unmatched. In DNA form, the CDR3 reads TGCGCCAGCAGTCAACCGGCCGCCTTATTCGGGGGGATTCAAGAGACCCAGTACTTC. Protein: CASSQPAALFGGIQETQYF.

The genes are TRBV15 and TRBJ2-5; 7 bases map to TRBD1. Germline V lookup: CDR1 LNHNV, CDR2 YYDKDF (reference sequence). Unmatched junction bases numbered 4, after V lost 5 bases and J lost 1 base. The length of the CDR3 is 14 residues. This chain's CDR3 is CATSVNRGQETQYF. The CDR3 nucleotides read TGTGCCACCAGCGTCAACAGGGGCCAAGAGACCCAGTACTTC.

The chain links TRBV5-1 to TRBJ1-6; 7 bases fit TRBD1. The CDR3 is 14 residues long. Germline V lookup: CDR1 SGHRS, CDR2 YFSETQ. With V trimmed by 2 bases and J by 8 bases, 4 bases remained unmatched. CDR3 loop: CASSLQGRDSPLHF. The CDR3 bases are TGCGCCAGCAGCTTACAGGGGAGGGATTCACCCCTCCACTTT.

The gene calls are TRBV11-2 and TRBJ2-1, with 11 bases lining up with TRBD2. The CDR3 runs 17 residues. Germline trimming cut 1 base from V and 8 bases from J; bases unmatched to any gene: 10. Germline loops: CDR1 SGHAT, CDR2 FQNNGV. DNA for the CDR3: TGTGCCAGCAGCTTAGCTCCTAGCGGGGGGATATACGATGAGCAGTTCTTC. Residues: CASSLAPSGGIYDEQFF.

The table lists this clone with a count of one. The V gene is TRBV11-1, the J gene TRBJ2-1, with D unresolved. V was clipped by 2 bases and J by 4 bases, with 6 bases between them. There are 13 residues in the CDR3. The germline CDR1 and CDR2 sequences are SGHAT and FQDESV (reference sequence). This CDR3 reads CASSLTLYNEQFF. The CDR3, as DNA: TGTGCCAGCAGCTTAACACTATACAATGAGCAGTTCTTC.

The V gene is TRBV7-5, the J gene TRBJ2-7. TRBV7-5 is classified as a pseudogene. CDR3 length: 12 residues. The CDR3 coding sequence is TGTGCCAGAAGCTTAGTTAATCGGCAGTTCGACTTC. Amino acids: CARSLVNRQFDF.

This sequence joins TRBV29-1 and TRBJ1-6; no definite D call. V was trimmed by 1 base and J by 9 bases, leaving 22 bases between them. This CDR3 comprises 17 residues. CDR1 is SQVTM, CDR2 ANQGSEA, per germline. CDR3 sequence: CSVEGHSPGLGGSPLHF. The CDR3 DNA reads TGCAGCGTTGAAGGTCATAGTCCGGGTCTGGGCGGTTCACCCCTCCACTTT.

The chain recombines TRBV9 with TRBJ1-1; D not certain. Looked up from germline, CDR1 is SGDLS and CDR2 is YYNGEE. V dropped 0 bases and J dropped 6 bases, with 12 bases sitting between them. This CDR3 region has 14 residues. The CDR3 loop is CASSVDPGRAEAFF. In DNA, the CDR3 is TGTGCCAGCAGCGTAGATCCGGGTCGGGCTGAAGCTTTCTTT.